The source of this TCR beta chain is a study of CXCR3-negative and CXCR3-positive naive CD8 T cells. The CDR3 runs to 14 residues. Germline CDR1 is SQVTM and CDR2 is ANQGSEA. Notes on the study in general: The majority of assays used fresh PBMCs, and CXCR3 expression partially decreased after cryopreservation.

For this clonotype: What it recognizes is unknown.

Triplicates of under 350,000 cells were sorted from each CD8+ T cell subset. Libraries of TRB cDNA were made by 5' RACE and carried UMIs. TCRdb reprocessed the 5' RACE reads, keeping one entry per CDR3 protein, no DNA. The sample has some 40,000 distinct CDR3 sequences, and its top ten clones hold about 8%. This sequence originates from a human donor in good health. Some clones in this sample may be carry-over from other donors' samples. The sequenced material came from memory CD8+ T cells from blood. The genes are TRBV29-1 and TRBJ2-7; with no DNA, the TCRdb D assignment of TRBD1 cannot be verified. CDR3 in amino acids: CSVAAGTGAYEQYF.